The table lists the clone carrying this T cell receptor (beta chain) with many counts. This entry is derived from a study of T cells in Graves' hyperthyroidism and ophthalmopathy. Clinical symptoms, serum thyroxine, TRAb, thyroid ultrasound and orbital computed tomography informed diagnoses. The CDR3 has 16 residues. V lost 5 bases to trimming and J lost 2 bases, with 15 bases between them. Amplification of TCR beta CDR3 regions was performed using RNA transcripts as template. The study used the HTBI primer set for a first-round RT-PCR of the TCR CDR3. TCRdb redid the calling of the multiplex PCR reads with MiXCR, one entry per CDR3 protein. The sample yields approximately 400,000 distinct CDR3 sequences, roughly 14% seen once.

The J gene is TRBJ2-2, the V gene TRBV12-3 or TRBV12-4; a weak D match, TRBD1 (6 bases). The sequence derives from a woman aged 25 to 39 with Graves' ophthalmopathy. Material: blood. The CDR3 here is CASSHERQVNTGELFF. CDR3 coding DNA: TGTGCCAGCAGTCACGAAAGACAGGTTAACACCGGGGAGCTGTTTTTT.